Listed below are T cell receptor beta chains from one sample, sequenced in a study of blood T cell repertoires in COVID-19. TCRdb's table, derived via immunoSEQ multiplex PCR, lists solely in-frame clones and lacks some. The table lists hundreds of thousands of clones, about 90% of them singletons, with over 2% in the top ten. The sequenced sample was peripheral blood. The receptors derive from a woman aged 45-59 years with acute or convalescent COVID-19. The CDR3 runs from the conserved cysteine through the conserved F or W. The D gene is left open where the match is weak. Clone sizes are given selectively: once, few, many, or a class where the clone is expanded.

d_gene: .
len: 12
v_gene: TRBV6-5
j_gene: TRBJ2-1
abundance: .
CDR3aa: CASSFPYNEQFF
CDR3nt: TGTGCCAGCAGTTTCCCTTACAATGAGCAGTTCTTC

d_gene: TRBD2
len: 14
v_gene: TRBV5-6
j_gene: TRBJ2-1
abundance: .
CDR3aa: CASSPGGPYNEQFF
CDR3nt: TGTGCCAGCAGCCCGGGGGGGCCATACAATGAGCAGTTCTTC

d_gene: .
len: 15
v_gene: TRBV11-2
j_gene: TRBJ2-5
abundance: .
CDR3aa: CASSLFLDSQETQYF
CDR3nt: TGTGCCAGCAGCTTATTTCTGGACTCGCAAGAGACCCAGTACTTC

d_gene: TRBD2
len: 14
v_gene: TRBV3-1/TRBV3-2
j_gene: TRBJ2-5
abundance: .
CDR3aa: CASSQVAGGETQYF
CDR3nt: TGTGCCAGCAGCCAAGTGGCCGGGGGGGAGACCCAGTACTTC

d_gene: TRBD1
len: 14
v_gene: TRBV5-6
j_gene: TRBJ1-1
abundance: .
CDR3aa: CASRVLDRSTEAFF
CDR3nt: TGTGCCAGCAGAGTTTTGGACAGGTCCACTGAAGCTTTCTTT

d_gene: TRBD1
len: 12
v_gene: TRBV25-1
j_gene: TRBJ1-2
abundance: .
CDR3aa: CASSLTGEGYTF
CDR3nt: TGTGCCAGCAGTTTGACAGGGGAAGGCTACACCTTC

d_gene: TRBD1
len: 17
v_gene: TRBV9
j_gene: TRBJ1-2
abundance: .
CDR3aa: CASSPRLRDRPHYGYTF
CDR3nt: TGTGCCAGCAGCCCCAGATTGCGGGACAGGCCGCATTATGGCTACACCTTC

d_gene: .
len: 14
v_gene: TRBV6-6
j_gene: TRBJ1-5
abundance: .
CDR3aa: CASRSDFSNQPQHF
CDR3nt: TGTGCCAGCAGGTCGGACTTTAGCAATCAGCCCCAGCATTTT

d_gene: TRBD2
len: 18
v_gene: TRBV27
j_gene: TRBJ2-7
abundance: .
CDR3aa: CASSLSVGTSGFSYEQYF
CDR3nt: TGTGCCAGCAGTTTATCGGTGGGGACTAGCGGTTTTTCCTACGAGCAGTACTTC

d_gene: .
len: 13
v_gene: TRBV25-1
j_gene: TRBJ1-2
abundance: .
CDR3aa: CASRGQANYGYTF
CDR3nt: TGTGCCAGCAGGGGACAAGCTAACTATGGCTACACCTTC

d_gene: .
len: 14
v_gene: TRBV24-1
j_gene: TRBJ1-4
abundance: .
CDR3aa: CATSLDPWAEKLFF
CDR3nt: TGTGCCACCAGTCTCGACCCCTGGGCTGAAAAACTGTTTTTT

d_gene: TRBD2
len: 15
v_gene: TRBV7-9
j_gene: TRBJ2-7
abundance: .
CDR3aa: CASSGRPGLADEQYF
CDR3nt: TGTGCCAGCAGCGGGCGCCCGGGACTAGCGGACGAGCAGTACTTC

d_gene: .
len: 16
v_gene: TRBV2
j_gene: TRBJ2-7
abundance: .
CDR3aa: CASSELPSGIGYEQYF
CDR3nt: TGTGCCAGCAGTGAACTCCCCTCAGGGATCGGCTACGAGCAGTACTTC

d_gene: .
len: 14
v_gene: TRBV11-3
j_gene: TRBJ1-4
abundance: .
CDR3aa: CASSFADSNEKLFF
CDR3nt: TGTGCCAGCAGCTTCGCGGATTCAAATGAAAAACTGTTTTTT

d_gene: .
len: 13
v_gene: TRBV7-3
j_gene: TRBJ1-1
abundance: once
CDR3aa: CASSRDLNTEAFF
CDR3nt: TGTGCCAGCAGCCGGGACTTGAACACTGAAGCTTTCTTT

d_gene: .
len: 15
v_gene: TRBV5-1
j_gene: TRBJ2-1
abundance: once
CDR3aa: CASSSSQTLSNEQFF
CDR3nt: TGCGCCAGCAGCTCCAGTCAGACTCTCTCCAATGAGCAGTTCTTC

d_gene: .
len: 12
v_gene: TRBV6-5
j_gene: TRBJ1-2
abundance: .
CDR3aa: CASSDTLYGYTF
CDR3nt: TGTGCCAGCAGCGACACCCTCTATGGCTACACCTTC

d_gene: .
len: 19
v_gene: TRBV2
j_gene: TRBJ2-4
abundance: .
CDR3aa: CASSQDVDRYHLAKNIQYF
CDR3nt: TGTGCCAGCAGCCAAGATGTCGACAGATACCATCTAGCCAAAAACATTCAGTACTTC

d_gene: .
len: 15
v_gene: TRBV24-1
j_gene: TRBJ2-3
abundance: .
CDR3aa: CATSDLGSGVDTQYF
CDR3nt: TGTGCCACCAGTGATTTGGGGTCGGGGGTAGATACGCAGTATTTT

d_gene: TRBD1
len: 14
v_gene: TRBV7-2
j_gene: TRBJ2-7
abundance: .
CDR3aa: CASSRGQAAYEQYF
CDR3nt: TGTGCCAGCAGCCGGGGACAGGCCGCCTACGAGCAGTACTTC

d_gene: TRBD1
len: 15
v_gene: TRBV15
j_gene: TRBJ1-3
abundance: .
CDR3aa: CATSRGTGGGNTIYF
CDR3nt: TGTGCCACCAGCAGAGGGACAGGGGGTGGAAACACCATATATTTT

d_gene: .
len: 14
v_gene: TRBV3-1/TRBV3-2
j_gene: TRBJ1-4
abundance: .
CDR3aa: CASSQEQGWEKLFF
CDR3nt: TGTGCCAGCAGCCAAGAGCAGGGTTGGGAAAAACTGTTTTTT

d_gene: TRBD1
len: 15
v_gene: TRBV27
j_gene: TRBJ1-6
abundance: .
CDR3aa: CASSLSSGQGTPLHF
CDR3nt: TGTGCCAGCAGTTTATCTTCGGGACAGGGGACACCCCTCCACTTT

d_gene: .
len: 13
v_gene: TRBV12-3/TRBV12-4
j_gene: TRBJ2-7
abundance: .
CDR3aa: CASGPLRRYEQYF
CDR3nt: TGTGCCAGCGGTCCTCTCAGGAGGTACGAGCAGTACTTC

d_gene: .
len: 13
v_gene: TRBV21-1
j_gene: TRBJ2-1
abundance: once
CDR3aa: CATSPTGDNEQFF
CDR3nt: TGTGCCACCTCCCCGACGGGGGACAATGAGCAGTTCTTC

d_gene: TRBD1
len: 13
v_gene: TRBV19
j_gene: TRBJ1-5
abundance: few
CDR3aa: CASRTTGAQPQHF
CDR3nt: TGTGCCAGTAGAACGACAGGGGCTCAGCCCCAGCATTTT

d_gene: .
len: 12
v_gene: TRBV6-5
j_gene: TRBJ2-7
abundance: .
CDR3aa: CASSSDPYEQYF
CDR3nt: TGTGCCAGCAGTTCAGATCCATACGAGCAGTACTTC

d_gene: .
len: 12
v_gene: TRBV6-5
j_gene: TRBJ2-2
abundance: .
CDR3aa: CASRAYTGELFF
CDR3nt: TGTGCCAGCAGAGCGTATACCGGGGAGCTGTTTTTT

d_gene: .
len: 14
v_gene: TRBV18
j_gene: TRBJ2-7
abundance: .
CDR3aa: CASSPPSQGYEQYF
CDR3nt: TGTGCCAGCTCACCACCTTCCCAGGGCTACGAGCAGTACTTC

d_gene: .
len: 14
v_gene: TRBV4-3
j_gene: TRBJ2-1
abundance: few
CDR3aa: CASSLLVNDNEQFF
CDR3nt: TGCGCCAGCAGCCTACTAGTTAACGACAATGAGCAGTTCTTC

d_gene: .
len: 16
v_gene: TRBV6-2/TRBV6-3
j_gene: TRBJ1-3
abundance: .
CDR3aa: CASSYGARRSGNTIYF
CDR3nt: TGTGCCAGCAGTTATGGGGCTCGACGGTCTGGAAACACCATATATTTT

d_gene: .
len: 15
v_gene: TRBV16
j_gene: TRBJ1-4
abundance: .
CDR3aa: CASSQWSGRNEKLFF
CDR3nt: TGTGCCAGCAGCCAATGGTCAGGGCGGAATGAAAAACTGTTTTTT

d_gene: .
len: 12
v_gene: TRBV11-2
j_gene: TRBJ2-3
abundance: few
CDR3aa: CASSLYVGAQYF
CDR3nt: TGTGCCAGCAGCTTGTACGTCGGTGCGCAGTATTTT

d_gene: .
len: 15
v_gene: TRBV18
j_gene: TRBJ1-4
abundance: .
CDR3aa: CASSPPGEGNEKLFF
CDR3nt: TGTGCCAGCTCACCACCGGGAGAAGGGAATGAAAAACTGTTTTTT

d_gene: .
len: 14
v_gene: TRBV6-6
j_gene: TRBJ2-7
abundance: .
CDR3aa: CASSQQGSPLEQYF
CDR3nt: TGTGCCAGCAGTCAGCAGGGTAGTCCCCTCGAGCAGTACTTC

d_gene: .
len: 14
v_gene: TRBV19
j_gene: TRBJ1-2
abundance: .
CDR3aa: CASAGMGNPYGYTF
CDR3nt: TGTGCCAGTGCAGGGATGGGGAACCCCTATGGCTACACCTTC

d_gene: .
len: 14
v_gene: TRBV4-1
j_gene: TRBJ2-3
abundance: .
CDR3aa: CASSQGSGTDTQYF
CDR3nt: TGCGCCAGCAGCCAGGGGAGCGGGACAGATACGCAGTATTTT

d_gene: .
len: 13
v_gene: TRBV5-1
j_gene: TRBJ1-1
abundance: .
CDR3aa: CASSPQGSTEAFF
CDR3nt: TGCGCCAGCAGCCCTCAGGGGAGCACTGAAGCTTTCTTT

d_gene: .
len: 13
v_gene: TRBV6-5
j_gene: TRBJ1-4
abundance: .
CDR3aa: CASWAATNEKLFF
CDR3nt: TGTGCCAGCTGGGCTGCAACTAATGAAAAACTGTTTTTT

d_gene: TRBD1
len: 14
v_gene: TRBV5-1
j_gene: TRBJ2-1
abundance: .
CDR3aa: CASSLQGPYNEQFF
CDR3nt: TGCGCCAGCAGCTTACAGGGGCCCTACAATGAGCAGTTCTTC

d_gene: .
len: 16
v_gene: TRBV5-1
j_gene: TRBJ2-2
abundance: .
CDR3aa: CASSLGQGGNTGELFF
CDR3nt: TGCGCCAGCAGCTTGGGACAGGGAGGTAACACCGGGGAGCTGTTTTTT

d_gene: .
len: 15
v_gene: TRBV2
j_gene: TRBJ1-1
abundance: once
CDR3aa: CASSALGGGNTEAFF
CDR3nt: TGTGCCAGCAGCGCCTTAGGGGGTGGGAACACTGAAGCTTTCTTT

d_gene: .
len: 13
v_gene: TRBV5-1
j_gene: TRBJ2-7
abundance: .
CDR3aa: CASSFGLIYEQYF
CDR3nt: TGCGCCAGCAGCTTCGGACTTATCTACGAGCAGTACTTC

d_gene: TRBD2
len: 18
v_gene: TRBV4-1
j_gene: TRBJ2-1
abundance: .
CDR3aa: CASSQAMTSGRFDNEQFF
CDR3nt: TGCGCCAGCAGCCAAGCAATGACTAGCGGGAGGTTCGACAATGAGCAGTTCTTC

d_gene: .
len: 15
v_gene: TRBV15
j_gene: TRBJ1-3
abundance: .
CDR3aa: CATSRDSGYGNTIYF
CDR3nt: TGTGCCACCAGCAGAGACTCGGGGTACGGAAACACCATATATTTT

d_gene: TRBD2
len: 17
v_gene: TRBV11-2
j_gene: TRBJ2-5
abundance: once
CDR3aa: CASSFLTSGGAGETQYF
CDR3nt: TGTGCCAGCAGCTTCCTGACTAGCGGGGGGGCCGGTGAGACCCAGTACTTC

d_gene: TRBD2
len: 15
v_gene: TRBV7-9
j_gene: TRBJ2-7
abundance: .
CDR3aa: CASSPWISGGNEQYF
CDR3nt: TGTGCCAGCAGCCCTTGGATAAGCGGGGGCAACGAGCAGTACTTC